In this sample, the clone carrying this TCR beta chain turned up once. Its antigen is unidentified. At one end the junction does not follow the germline gene, possibly because of a read error. A constant-region primer primed TCR beta cDNA synthesis from 450 to 550 ng of total RNA. Sequencing libraries for TCR beta derived from three nested multiplex PCR rounds that used slightly modified ARM-PCR. Primers for the first two PCR rounds were TRBV1-TRBV30 forward primers and a C-beta reverse primer (about 9 cycles per round). Each CDR3 protein is one row after TCRdb ran MiXCR on the multiplex PCR reads. This table holds around 40,000 distinct CDR3 sequences, 73% found once. The sample is drawn from a study of tumor-infiltrating lymphocytes in primary liver carcinoma. Study background: Staging of the tumors gave T1-T3 N0M0, with widths of about 4 to 10 cm.

Between 20 and 30 mg of unsorted bulk tissue served as the source from which RNA and DNA were co-extracted. CDR1 is SGHDT, CDR2 YYEEEE, per germline. CDR3 length: 14 amino acids. Notes on the study in general: Among the pair types, tumor region pairs showed more overlap than tumor-adjacent and tumor-blood pairs. Only about 8-25% of top clones spanned all five tumor regions.

This sequence originates from a middle-aged man with primary liver carcinoma and hepatitis B virus infection. The chain carries TRBV5-6 and TRBJ2-7, with D possibly matching TRBD1 (6 bases). The sequenced sample was liver tumor tissue from sampling region 2. Subset here: tumor region T2, inferior pole. CDR3 DNA sequence: TGTGCCATCGGGGCCACGGGACAACTCTACGAGAAGTACTTC. Protein: CAIGATGQLYEKYF.